The rows below give T cell receptor beta chains drawn from one sample of a study of CD8+CD57+ T cells in acquired aplastic anemia. TCRdb called the reads again in MiXCR, with one record for every CDR3 protein. The sample carries around 200,000 distinct CDR3 sequences, roughly 55% recorded once. Sample: sorted CD4+, CD8+, or CD8+CD57+ T cells (not recorded which) from PBMCs. The receptors shown here come from a human donor in good health. Each CDR3 is given with its conserved first and last residue. The D gene is left open where the match is weak. Clone sizes are given selectively: once, few, many, or a class where the clone is expanded.

j_gene,d_gene,abundance,v_gene,CDR3nt,CDR3aa
TRBJ2-7,NA,many,TRBV9,TGTGCCAGCAGCGTATTGTCAGACACCTACGAGCAGTACTTC,CASSVLSDTYEQYF
TRBJ2-2,NA,NA,TRBV29-1,TGCAGCGTTGGATGGGTTGGGATGACCGGGGAGCTGTTTTTT,CSVGWVGMTGELFF
TRBJ1-1,TRBD1,NA,TRBV7-8,TGTGCCAGCGTCCGGGACAGGGTTACTGAAGCTTTCTTT,CASVRDRVTEAFF
TRBJ1-5,NA,NA,TRBV14,TGTGCCAGCAGCCAAGGCGACGACAGTTATCAGCCCCAGCATTTT,CASSQGDDSYQPQHF
TRBJ2-2,NA,NA,TRBV7-2,TGTGCCAGCAGCTTAGCTTGGCAGGCGGTCACCGGGGAGCTGTTTTTT,CASSLAWQAVTGELFF
TRBJ2-1,TRBD2,NA,TRBV2,TGTGCCAGCACCAATCTAGCGGGAGCCATCGATGAGCAGTTCTTC,CASTNLAGAIDEQFF
TRBJ1-5,TRBD1,few,TRBV7-9,TGTGCCAGCAGCACCCAACAGGGGGATCAGCCCCAGCATTTT,CASSTQQGDQPQHF
TRBJ2-3,NA,few,TRBV12-3/TRBV12-4,TGTGCCAGCAGACAGGGAACAGATACGCAGTATTTT,CASRQGTDTQYF
TRBJ2-1,NA,many,TRBV25-1,TGTGCCAGCAGTCTTATCGGGTCCCACAATGAGCAGTTCTTC,CASSLIGSHNEQFF
TRBJ1-1,NA,NA,TRBV20-1,TGCAGTGTTGACAGCCTGAACACTGAAGCTTTCTTT,CSVDSLNTEAFF
TRBJ2-5,NA,NA,TRBV7-9,TGTGCCAGCAGCTTGGGGGGACCAGGGGAAGGGGAGACCCAGTACTTC,CASSLGGPGEGETQYF
TRBJ2-2,NA,NA,TRBV30,TGTGCCTTGTCACTAGGGGGTGTTAACACCGGGGAGCTGTTTTTT,CALSLGGVNTGELFF
TRBJ1-4,NA,many,TRBV6-5,TGTGCCAGCAGTTATTCGATACCCTACCAGGAAAAACTGTTTTTT,CASSYSIPYQEKLFF
TRBJ2-7,NA,few,TRBV20-1,TGCAGTGCTAGGGGAACGAGCTACGAGCAGTACTTC,CSARGTSYEQYF
TRBJ2-1,TRBD2,many,TRBV20-1,TGCAGTGCTAGCGGGGCGGGAGGGCCGGGTGAGCAGTTCTTC,CSASGAGGPGEQFF
TRBJ1-1,NA,NA,TRBV19,TGTGCCAGTAGCGACAGCTACACTGAAGCTTTCTTT,CASSDSYTEAFF
TRBJ2-5,TRBD1,NA,TRBV19,TGTGCCAGTAGTCCGCGGACAGGGTCGCAAGAGACCCAGTACTTC,CASSPRTGSQETQYF
TRBJ2-7,TRBD1,few,TRBV7-9,TGTGCCAGCAGCTTGAGACAGGGGGCCCCCTACGAGCAGTACTTC,CASSLRQGAPYEQYF
TRBJ2-3,NA,NA,TRBV20-1,TGCAGTGCCAATCTAGCGACAGGGACAGATACGCAGTATTTT,CSANLATGTDTQYF
TRBJ1-6,NA,once,TRBV27,TGTGCCAGCAGTTTAAGTAGGGGAGGTTCACCCCTCCACTTT,CASSLSRGGSPLHF
TRBJ2-1,NA,many,TRBV9,TGTGCCAGCAGCGTAGGGTCCCTGCAGTTCTTC,CASSVGSLQFF
TRBJ2-7,NA,many,TRBV6-2/TRBV6-3,TGTGCCAGCTCGGCCTCTACAGTCGAGTCCTACGAGCAGTACTTC,CASSASTVESYEQYF
TRBJ2-7,TRBD1,NA,TRBV7-9,TGTGCCAGCAGCTCTACGACAGGGGGCTACGAGCAGTACTTC,CASSSTTGGYEQYF
TRBJ1-1,NA,NA,TRBV7-9,TGTGCCAGCAGTTCACAAGGCCAATGGGGGGCTTTCTTT,CASSSQGQWGAFF
TRBJ2-5,NA,NA,TRBV7-9,TGTGCCAGTCGGCAGGGAGGAGAGACCCAGTACTTC,CASRQGGETQYF
TRBJ1-2,NA,NA,TRBV5-1,TGCGCCAGCAGCTTGTCGGGGGCAGACTATGGCTACACCTTC,CASSLSGADYGYTF
TRBJ2-5,TRBD2,few,TRBV20-1,TGCAGTGCAGCCGTTCTAGCGGAAGAGACCCAGTACTTC,CSAAVLAEETQYF
TRBJ2-7,NA,NA,TRBV19,TGTGCCAGTAGTAATTTCGGGGGTGGCTACGAGCAGTACTTC,CASSNFGGGYEQYF
TRBJ2-7,NA,NA,TRBV20-1,TGCAGTGCCAGCAGTCCGGGCGCAGGTTCCGGGCAGTACTTC,CSASSPGAGSGQYF